This TCR beta chain was retrieved from a study of a mutant IDH1 vaccine in newly diagnosed glioma. At the level of the study: Patients were started on vaccination 4-6 weeks after radiotherapy alone, or with temozolomide cycles. The earlier regimen, radiotherapy, temozolomide, or both, was most often both. General study points: A vaccine-induced immune response developed in 93.3% of the patients.

The data were produced by immunoSEQ multiplex PCR, yet TCRdb's version contains in-frame clones alone and is incomplete. The data show more than 60,000 clones, about 73% seen once. A word on this clone: What it binds is not known.

Stated time point: week 35, safety follow-up. With topical imiquimod, each dose of the vaccine consisted of 300 ug of mutant IDH1 20-mer peptide. Patients came in for eight vaccinations, in weeks 1, 3, 5, 7, 11, 15, 19 and 23. Per the germline V gene, CDR1 is SGDLS and CDR2 is YYNGEE. This CDR3 contains 16 residues. V shed 3 bases and J shed 0 bases, with 12 bases lying between them. This receptor was identified in a man aged 45-65 years with glioma. This sample comprised PBMCs, obtained from a glioma patient whose treatment included an IDH1 peptide vaccine. The chain carries TRBV9 and TRBJ2-2; possible D gene TRBD1, 5 bases. The CDR3 reads CASSAYRNANTGELFF. The CDR3 nucleotides read TGTGCCAGCAGCGCCTACAGGAACGCGAACACCGGGGAGCTGTTTTTT.